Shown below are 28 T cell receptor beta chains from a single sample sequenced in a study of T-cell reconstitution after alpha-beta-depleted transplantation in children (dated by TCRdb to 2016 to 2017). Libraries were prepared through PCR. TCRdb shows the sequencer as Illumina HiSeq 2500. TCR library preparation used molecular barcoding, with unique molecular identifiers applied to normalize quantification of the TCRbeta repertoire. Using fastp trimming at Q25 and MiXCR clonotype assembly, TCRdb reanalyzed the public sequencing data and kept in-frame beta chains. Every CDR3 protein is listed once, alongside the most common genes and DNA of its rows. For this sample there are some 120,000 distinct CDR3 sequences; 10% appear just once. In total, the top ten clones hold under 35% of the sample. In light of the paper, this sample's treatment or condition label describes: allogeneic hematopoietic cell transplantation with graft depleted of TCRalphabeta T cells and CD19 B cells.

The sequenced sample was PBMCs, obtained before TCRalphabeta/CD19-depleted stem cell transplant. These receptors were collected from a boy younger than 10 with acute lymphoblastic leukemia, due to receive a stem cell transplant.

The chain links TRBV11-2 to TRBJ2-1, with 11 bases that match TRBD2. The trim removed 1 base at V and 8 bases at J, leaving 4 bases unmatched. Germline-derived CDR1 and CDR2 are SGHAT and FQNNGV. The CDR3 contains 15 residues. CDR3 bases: TGTGCCAGCAGCTTAGCTACTAGCGGGAGCGATGAGCAGTTCTTC. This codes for CASSLATSGSDEQFF.

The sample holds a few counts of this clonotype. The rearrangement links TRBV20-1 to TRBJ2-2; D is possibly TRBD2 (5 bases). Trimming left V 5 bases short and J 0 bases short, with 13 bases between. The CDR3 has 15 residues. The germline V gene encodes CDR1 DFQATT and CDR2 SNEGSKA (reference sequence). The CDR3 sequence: CSAPIGSANTGELFF. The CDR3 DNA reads TGCAGTGCTCCCATTGGTAGCGCGAACACCGGGGAGCTGTTTTTT.

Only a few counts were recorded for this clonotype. The CDR3 region has the DNA TGTGCCAGCAGCCCGGCGCGGGTGTCTAACACCGGGGAGCTGTTTTTT. Translated, it gives CASSPARVSNTGELFF. The genes are TRBV7-8 and TRBJ2-2, with D perhaps matching TRBD2 (5 bases). Germline assignment: CDR1 SGHVS and CDR2 FQNEAQ. V was clipped by 5 bases and J by 2 bases, with 15 bases between them. The CDR3 has 16 amino acids.

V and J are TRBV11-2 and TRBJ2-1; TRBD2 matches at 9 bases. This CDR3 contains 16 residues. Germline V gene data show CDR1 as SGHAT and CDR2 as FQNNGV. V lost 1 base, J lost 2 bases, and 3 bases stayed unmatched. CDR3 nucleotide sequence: TGTGCCAGCAGCTTAGGGGCGGGAGGGCCCTACAATGAGCAGTTCTTC. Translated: CASSLGAGGPYNEQFF.

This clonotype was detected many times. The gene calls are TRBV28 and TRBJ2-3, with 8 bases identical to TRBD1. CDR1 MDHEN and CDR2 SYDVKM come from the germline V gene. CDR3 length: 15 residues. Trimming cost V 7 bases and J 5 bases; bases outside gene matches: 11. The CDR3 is CASTGGQGAVDTQYF. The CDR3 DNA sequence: TGTGCCAGCACCGGTGGGCAGGGGGCGGTAGATACGCAGTATTTT.

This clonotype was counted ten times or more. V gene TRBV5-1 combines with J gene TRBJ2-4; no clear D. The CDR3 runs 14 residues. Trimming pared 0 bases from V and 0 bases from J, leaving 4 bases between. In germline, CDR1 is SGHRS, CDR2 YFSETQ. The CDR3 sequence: CASSLGLAKNIQYF. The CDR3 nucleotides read TGCGCCAGCAGCTTGGGGCTAGCCAAAAACATTCAGTACTTC.

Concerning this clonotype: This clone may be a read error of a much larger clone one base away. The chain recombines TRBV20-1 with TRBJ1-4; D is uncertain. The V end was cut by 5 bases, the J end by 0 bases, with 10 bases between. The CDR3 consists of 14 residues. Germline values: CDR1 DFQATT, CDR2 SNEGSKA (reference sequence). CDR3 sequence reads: CSASRPATNEKLFF. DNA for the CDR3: TGCAGTGCTTCCCGGCCGGCAACTAATGAAAAACTGTTTTTT.

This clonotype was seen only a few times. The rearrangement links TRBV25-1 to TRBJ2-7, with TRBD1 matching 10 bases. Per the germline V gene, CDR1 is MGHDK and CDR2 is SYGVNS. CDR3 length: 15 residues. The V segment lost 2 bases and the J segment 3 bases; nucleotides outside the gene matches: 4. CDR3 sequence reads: CASSEGRTGGYEQYF. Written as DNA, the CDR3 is TGTGCCAGCAGTGAAGGCCGGACAGGGGGCTACGAGCAGTACTTC.

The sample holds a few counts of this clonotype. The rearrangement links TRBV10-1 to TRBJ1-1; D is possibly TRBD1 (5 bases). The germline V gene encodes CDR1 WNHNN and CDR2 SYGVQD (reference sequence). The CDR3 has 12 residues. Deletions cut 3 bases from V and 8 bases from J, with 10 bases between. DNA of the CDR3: TGCGCCAGCAGTGATGGGGCGCGCGAAGCTTTCTTT. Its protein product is CASSDGAREAFF.

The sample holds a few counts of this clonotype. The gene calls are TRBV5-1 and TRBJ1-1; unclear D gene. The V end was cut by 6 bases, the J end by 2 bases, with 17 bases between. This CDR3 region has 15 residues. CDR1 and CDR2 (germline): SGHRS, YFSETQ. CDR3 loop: CASTPAGVLNTEAFF. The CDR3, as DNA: TGCGCCAGCACCCCGGCTGGGGTCCTCAACACTGAAGCTTTCTTT. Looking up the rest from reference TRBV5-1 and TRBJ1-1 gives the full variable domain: KAGVTQTPRYLIKTRGQQVTLSCSPISGHRSVSWYQQTPGQGLQFLFEYFSETQRNKGNFPGRFSGRQFSNSRSEMNVSTLELGDSALYLCASTPAGVLNTEAFFGQGTRLTVV.

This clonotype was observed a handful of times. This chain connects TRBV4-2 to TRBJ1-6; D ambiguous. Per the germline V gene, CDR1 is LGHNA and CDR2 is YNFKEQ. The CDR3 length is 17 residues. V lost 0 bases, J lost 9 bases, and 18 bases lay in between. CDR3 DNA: TGTGCCAGCAGCCAAGATCTGATGGCAGGTGGCTTTTCACCCCTCCACTTT. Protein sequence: CASSQDLMAGGFSPLHF.

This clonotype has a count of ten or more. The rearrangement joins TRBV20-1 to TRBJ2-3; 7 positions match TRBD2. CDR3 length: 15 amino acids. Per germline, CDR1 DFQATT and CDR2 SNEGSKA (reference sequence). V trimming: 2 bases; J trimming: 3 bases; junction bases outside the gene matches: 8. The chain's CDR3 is CSARSPGGTTDTQYF. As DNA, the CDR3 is TGCAGTGCTAGAAGTCCGGGAGGAACGACAGATACGCAGTATTTT.

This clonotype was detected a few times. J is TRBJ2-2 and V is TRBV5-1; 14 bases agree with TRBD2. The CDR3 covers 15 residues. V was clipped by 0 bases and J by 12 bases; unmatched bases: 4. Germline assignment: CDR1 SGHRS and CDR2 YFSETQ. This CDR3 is CASSLEGTSGRKLFF. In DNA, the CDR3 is TGCGCCAGCAGCTTGGAGGGGACTAGCGGGAGAAAGCTGTTTTTT.

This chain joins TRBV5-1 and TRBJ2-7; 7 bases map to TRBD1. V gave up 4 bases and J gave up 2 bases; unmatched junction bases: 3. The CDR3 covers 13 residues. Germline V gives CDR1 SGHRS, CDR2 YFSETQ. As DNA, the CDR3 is TGCGCCAGCAGCACCGGGACAGCCTACGAGCAGTACTTC. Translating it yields CASSTGTAYEQYF.

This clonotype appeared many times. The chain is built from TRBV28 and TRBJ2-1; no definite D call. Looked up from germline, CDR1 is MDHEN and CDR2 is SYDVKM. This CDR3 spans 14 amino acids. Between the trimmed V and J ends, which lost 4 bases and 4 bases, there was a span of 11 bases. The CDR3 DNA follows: TGTGCCAGCAGTTATGATGCTTTGTACAATGAGCAGTTCTTC. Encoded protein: CASSYDALYNEQFF. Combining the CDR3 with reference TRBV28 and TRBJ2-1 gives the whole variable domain DVKVTQSSRYLVKRTGEKVFLECVQDMDHENMFWYRQDPGLGLRLIYFSYDVKMKEKGDIPEGYSVSREKKERFSLILESASTNQTSMYLCASSYDALYNEQFFGPGTRLTVL.

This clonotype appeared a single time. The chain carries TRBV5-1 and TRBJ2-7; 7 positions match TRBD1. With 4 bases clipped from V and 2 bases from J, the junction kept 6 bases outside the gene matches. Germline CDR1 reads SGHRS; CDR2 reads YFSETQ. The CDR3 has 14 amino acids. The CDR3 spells CASSPRTGPYEQYF. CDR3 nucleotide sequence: TGCGCCAGCAGCCCCCGGACAGGTCCCTACGAGCAGTACTTC.

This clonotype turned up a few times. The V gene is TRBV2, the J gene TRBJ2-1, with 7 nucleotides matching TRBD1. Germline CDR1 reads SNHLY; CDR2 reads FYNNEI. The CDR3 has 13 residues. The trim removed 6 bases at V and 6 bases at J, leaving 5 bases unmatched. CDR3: CASRGDSRNEQFF. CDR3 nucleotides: TGTGCCAGCAGGGGGGACAGCCGCAATGAGCAGTTCTTC.

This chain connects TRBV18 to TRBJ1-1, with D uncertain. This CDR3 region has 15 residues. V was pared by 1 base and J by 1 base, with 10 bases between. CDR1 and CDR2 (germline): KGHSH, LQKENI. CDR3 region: CASSPLPASNTEAFF. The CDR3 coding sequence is TGTGCCAGCTCACCACTCCCGGCCTCGAACACTGAAGCTTTCTTT. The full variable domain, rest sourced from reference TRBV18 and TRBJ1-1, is NAGVMQNPRHLVRRRGQEARLRCSPMKGHSHVYWYRQLPEEGLKFMVYLQKENIIDESGMPKERFSAEFPKEGPSILRIQQVVRGDSAAYFCASSPLPASNTEAFFGQGTRLTVV.

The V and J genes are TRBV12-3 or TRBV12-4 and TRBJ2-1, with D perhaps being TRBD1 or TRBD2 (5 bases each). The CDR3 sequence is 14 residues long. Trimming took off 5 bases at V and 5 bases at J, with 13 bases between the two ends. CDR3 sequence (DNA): TGTGCCAGCAGTGGGGCTAGCAGAAACAATGAGCAGTTCTTC. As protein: CASSGASRNNEQFF.

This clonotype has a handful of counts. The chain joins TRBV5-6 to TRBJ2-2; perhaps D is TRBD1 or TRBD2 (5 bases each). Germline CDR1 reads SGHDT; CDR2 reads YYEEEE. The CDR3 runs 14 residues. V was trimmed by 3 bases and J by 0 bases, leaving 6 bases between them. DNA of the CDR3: TGTGCCAGCAGCTGGGACGCGAACACCGGGGAGCTGTTTTTT. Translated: CASSWDANTGELFF.

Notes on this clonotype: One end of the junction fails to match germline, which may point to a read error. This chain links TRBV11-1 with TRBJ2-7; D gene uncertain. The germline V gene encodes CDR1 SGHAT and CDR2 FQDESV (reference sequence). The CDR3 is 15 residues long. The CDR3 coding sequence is TGTGCCAGCAGCTTAGCTTTGAACCGAGCCTACGATCAGTACTTC. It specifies CASSLALNRAYDQYF.

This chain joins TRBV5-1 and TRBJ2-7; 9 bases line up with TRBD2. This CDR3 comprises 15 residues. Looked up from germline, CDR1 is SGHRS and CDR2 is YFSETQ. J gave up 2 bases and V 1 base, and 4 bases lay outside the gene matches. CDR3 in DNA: TGCGCCAGCAGCTTGATAGCGGGAGCGGCCTACGAGCAGTACTTC. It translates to CASSLIAGAAYEQYF.

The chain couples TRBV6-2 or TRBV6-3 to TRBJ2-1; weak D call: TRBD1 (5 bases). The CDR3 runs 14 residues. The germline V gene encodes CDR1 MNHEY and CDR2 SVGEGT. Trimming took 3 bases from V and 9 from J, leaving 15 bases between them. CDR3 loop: CASSYKRIGVEQFF. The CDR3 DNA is TGTGCCAGCAGTTATAAGAGAATAGGGGTTGAGCAGTTCTTC.

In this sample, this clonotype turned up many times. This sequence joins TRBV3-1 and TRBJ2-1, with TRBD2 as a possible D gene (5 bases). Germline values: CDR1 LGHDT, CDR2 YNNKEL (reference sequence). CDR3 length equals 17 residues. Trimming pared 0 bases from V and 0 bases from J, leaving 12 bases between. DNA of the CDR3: TGTGCCAGCAGCCAAGACGGTCGAACTAGCTCCTACAATGAGCAGTTCTTC. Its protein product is CASSQDGRTSSYNEQFF.

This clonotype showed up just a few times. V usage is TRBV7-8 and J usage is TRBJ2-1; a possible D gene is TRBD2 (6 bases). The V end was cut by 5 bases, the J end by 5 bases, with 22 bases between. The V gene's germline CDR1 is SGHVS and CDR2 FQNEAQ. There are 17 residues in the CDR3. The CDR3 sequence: CASSPAVGTAFNNEQFF. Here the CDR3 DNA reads TGTGCCAGCAGCCCCGCCGTCGGGACTGCTTTTAACAATGAGCAGTTCTTC. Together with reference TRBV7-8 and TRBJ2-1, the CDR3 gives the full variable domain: GAGVSQSPRYKVAKRGQDVALRCDPISGHVSLFWYQQALGQGPEFLTYFQNEAQLDKSGLPSDRFFAERPEGSVSTLKIQRTQQEDSAVYLCASSPAVGTAFNNEQFFGPGTRLTVL.

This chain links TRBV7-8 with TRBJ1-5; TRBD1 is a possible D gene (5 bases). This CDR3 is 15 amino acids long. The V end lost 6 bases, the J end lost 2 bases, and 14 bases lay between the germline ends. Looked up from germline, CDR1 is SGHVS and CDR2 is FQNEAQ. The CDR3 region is CASRLDRSGNQPQHF. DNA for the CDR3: TGTGCCAGCAGGCTAGACAGATCCGGCAATCAGCCCCAGCATTTT. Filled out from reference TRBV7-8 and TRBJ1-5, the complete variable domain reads GAGVSQSPRYKVAKRGQDVALRCDPISGHVSLFWYQQALGQGPEFLTYFQNEAQLDKSGLPSDRFFAERPEGSVSTLKIQRTQQEDSAVYLCASRLDRSGNQPQHFGDGTRLSIL.

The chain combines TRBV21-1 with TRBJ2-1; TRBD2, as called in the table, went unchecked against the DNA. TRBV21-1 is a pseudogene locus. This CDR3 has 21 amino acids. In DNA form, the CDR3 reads TGTGCCAGCAGCTTCCTGGGTGTGGATACCTCCGGGACTAGCGAGTACAATGAGCAGTTCTTC. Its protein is CASSFLGVDTSGTSEYNEQFF.

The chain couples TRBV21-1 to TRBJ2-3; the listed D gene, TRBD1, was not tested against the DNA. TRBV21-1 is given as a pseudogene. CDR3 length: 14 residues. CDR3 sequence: CASARGKGTDTQYF. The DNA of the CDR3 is TGTGCCAGCGCCAGGGGCAAGGGCACAGATACGCAGTATTTT.